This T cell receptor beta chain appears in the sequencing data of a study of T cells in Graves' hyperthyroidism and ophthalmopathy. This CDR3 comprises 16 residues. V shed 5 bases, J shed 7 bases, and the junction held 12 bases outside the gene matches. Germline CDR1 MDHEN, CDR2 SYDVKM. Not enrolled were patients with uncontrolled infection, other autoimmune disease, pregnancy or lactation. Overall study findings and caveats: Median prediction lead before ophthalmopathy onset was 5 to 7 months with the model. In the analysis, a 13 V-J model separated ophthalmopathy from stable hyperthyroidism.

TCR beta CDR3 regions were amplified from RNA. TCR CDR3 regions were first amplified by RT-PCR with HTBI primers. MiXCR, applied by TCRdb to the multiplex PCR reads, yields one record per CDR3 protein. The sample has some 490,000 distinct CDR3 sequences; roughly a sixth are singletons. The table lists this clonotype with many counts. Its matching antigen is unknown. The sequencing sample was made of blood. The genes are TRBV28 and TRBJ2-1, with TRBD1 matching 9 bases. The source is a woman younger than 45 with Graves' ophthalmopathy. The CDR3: CASSRPGTGSWNEQFF. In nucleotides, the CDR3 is TGTGCCAGCAGTCGTCCCGGGACAGGGTCCTGGAATGAGCAGTTCTTC.